The 9 T cell receptor beta chains reported below all come from one sample, sequenced in a study of blood T cell repertoires in COVID-19. The protocol was immunoSEQ multiplex PCR, while the TCRdb copy is restricted to in-frame clones and leaves out a portion. The sample has about 220,000 clones; less than 85% are singletons. Sequencing was done on a sample of peripheral blood. Receptor source: a woman aged 70-85 years with acute or convalescent COVID-19.

This sequence joins TRBV10-3 and TRBJ2-5, with D unresolved. The V gene lost 0 bases and the J gene lost 4 bases, with 9 bases spanning the gap. CDR3 size: 14 residues. From germline, CDR1 is ENHRY and CDR2 SYGVKD. CDR3 protein: CAISESAVGETQYF. CDR3 nucleotide sequence: TGTGCCATCAGTGAGTCGGCGGTAGGAGAGACCCAGTACTTC.

The rearrangement joins TRBV3-1 (or the pseudogene TRBV3-2) to TRBJ1-2; no firm D call. Trimming removed 0 bases at V and 5 bases at J, with 7 bases between. Germline V gene sequence: CDR1 LGHDT, CDR2 YNNKEL (reference sequence). The CDR3 runs to 13 residues. The CDR3 DNA reads as TGTGCCAGCAGCCAAGACCCCAAATATGGCTACACCTTC. It is translated as CASSQDPKYGYTF.

V gene TRBV7-8 combines with J gene TRBJ2-1; D is perhaps TRBD1 (5 bases). The CDR3 is 11 amino acids. Trimming left V 5 bases short and J 8 bases short, with 7 bases between. Per the germline V gene, CDR1 is SGHVS and CDR2 is FQNEAQ. The CDR3 reads CASSLQDEQFF. In DNA form, the CDR3 reads TGTGCCAGCAGCCTACAGGATGAGCAGTTCTTC.

This clone is a singleton in its sample. The chain has TRBV5-1 and TRBJ2-5; a possible D gene is TRBD2 (6 bases). The V end was cut by 4 bases, the J end by 3 bases, with 16 bases between. Germline CDR1 reads SGHRS; CDR2 reads YFSETQ. CDR3 length: 15 residues. The CDR3 is CASSPGVVGEETQYF. In DNA form, the CDR3 reads TGCGCCAGCAGCCCGGGGGTGGTAGGGGAAGAGACCCAGTACTTC.

The V gene is TRBV5-1, the J gene TRBJ2-1, with a weak D call TRBD1 (6 bases). V lost 3 bases, J lost 4 bases, and 17 bases lay in between. The CDR3 sequence is 16 residues long. Germline CDR1 is SGHRS and CDR2 is YFSETQ. Written as DNA, the CDR3 is TGCGCCAGCAGCTCCACCACAGGGTTGGAATACAATGAGCAGTTCTTC. This codes for CASSSTTGLEYNEQFF. Filled out from reference TRBV5-1 and TRBJ2-1, the complete variable domain reads KAGVTQTPRYLIKTRGQQVTLSCSPISGHRSVSWYQQTPGQGLQFLFEYFSETQRNKGNFPGRFSGRQFSNSRSEMNVSTLELGDSALYLCASSSTTGLEYNEQFFGPGTRLTVL.

The chain is built from TRBV12-5 and TRBJ1-2, with TRBD1 matching over 7 bases. The CDR3 is made up of 10 amino acids. V dropped 10 bases and J dropped 8; count of bases not matched to a gene: 4. Germline V gene sequence: CDR1 LGHNT, CDR2 FRNRAP. This chain's CDR3 is CATGDSGYTF. The CDR3, as DNA: TGTGCTACAGGGGACAGCGGCTACACCTTC.

The chain is built from TRBV5-1 and TRBJ1-1; D remains ambiguous. This CDR3 spans 15 amino acids. Per germline, CDR1 SGHRS and CDR2 YFSETQ. The ends were cut back, 0 bases at V and 4 bases at J, with 13 bases in the middle. The CDR3 DNA reads as TGCGCCAGCAGCTTGGACCTGGCTGGGAGCACTGAAGCTTTCTTT. Amino acids: CASSLDLAGSTEAFF. The full variable domain, with the rest looked up from reference TRBV5-1 and TRBJ1-1, is KAGVTQTPRYLIKTRGQQVTLSCSPISGHRSVSWYQQTPGQGLQFLFEYFSETQRNKGNFPGRFSGRQFSNSRSEMNVSTLELGDSALYLCASSLDLAGSTEAFFGQGTRLTVV.

V usage is TRBV6-5 and J usage is TRBJ2-5, with TRBD2 as a possible D gene (6 bases). There are 12 residues in the CDR3. In germline, CDR1 is MNHEY, CDR2 SVGAGI. V lost 6 bases and J 6 bases, leaving 11 bases between the germline ends. In DNA form, the CDR3 reads TGTGCCAGCAGCCCGGAGGGAAAGACCCAGTACTTC. Its protein is CASSPEGKTQYF.

The V and J genes are TRBV7-2 and TRBJ2-5; 9 nucleotides agree with TRBD2. The germline V gene has CDR1 SGHTA and CDR2 FQGNSA. J was trimmed by 5 bases and V by 5 bases; bases with no gene match: 9. The CDR3 sequence is 15 residues long. The DNA of the CDR3 is TGTGCCAGCAGCGACACCGGGACTAGCCTTGAGACCCAGTACTTC. Protein: CASSDTGTSLETQYF.